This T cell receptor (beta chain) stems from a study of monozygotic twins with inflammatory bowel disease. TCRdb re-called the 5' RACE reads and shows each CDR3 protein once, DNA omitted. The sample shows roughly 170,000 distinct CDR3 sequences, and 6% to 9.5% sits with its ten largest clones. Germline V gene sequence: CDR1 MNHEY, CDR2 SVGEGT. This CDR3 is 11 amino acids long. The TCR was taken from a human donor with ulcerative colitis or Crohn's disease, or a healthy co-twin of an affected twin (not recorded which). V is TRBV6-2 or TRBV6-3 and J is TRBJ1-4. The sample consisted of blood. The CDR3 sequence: CASTNVGKLFF.